This TCR beta chain comes out of a study of blood T cell repertoires in COVID-19. The wider study: Nucleic acid was either cDNA or gDNA, and it came from T cells, B-cell-depleted T cells, or PBMCs.

As handled by the study authors: Estimates of nucleated cell counts were drawn from the amplification of reference gene primers. Assay used: immunoSEQ multiplex PCR; TCRdb lists only in-frame clones, some missing. The D gene and trimming were derived from the DNA, and the V and J assignments and clone size from that table. Among roughly 150,000 clones listed, roughly 85% were seen once. The receptor's source is a woman of 80 years or more with active or convalescent COVID-19. Sequenced: peripheral blood.

The CDR3 loop is CASSLAQAGGGSEAFF. The DNA for the CDR3 is TGCGCCAGCAGCTTGGCCCAGGCGGGGGGCGGGTCTGAAGCTTTCTTT. The chain carries TRBV5-1 and TRBJ1-1, with TRBD1 as a possible D gene (6 bases). CDR1 and CDR2 (germline): SGHRS, YFSETQ. This CDR3 is 16 amino acids long. Trimming pared 0 bases from V and 6 bases from J, leaving 18 bases between.